Given below is one T cell receptor (beta chain) in context. Its target is not known. These data belong to a study of OX40 agonist ivuxolimab in advanced cancers. Trimming took off 1 base at V and 1 base at J, with 10 bases between the two ends. Germline assignment: CDR1 SGHTA and CDR2 FQGNSA. The CDR3 runs to 15 residues. Overall study results and limits: Expanded clones tended on average to be more numerous among CD8+ T cells than CD4+. Normalized T-cell clonal expansion was also low in some nonresponders.

Assay used: immunoSEQ multiplex PCR; TCRdb lists only in-frame clones, some missing. The sample carries tens of thousands of clones, 84% recorded once. V gene TRBV7-2 combines with J gene TRBJ1-1; D is undetermined. The clonotype was recovered from an adult with an advanced solid tumor such as melanoma, head and neck, liver or kidney cancer. Sequences were derived from CD4+ or CD8+ T cells sorted from blood, sampled in a trial of the OX40 agonist ivuxolimab. Written as DNA, the CDR3 is TGTGCCAGCAGCTTAGAAGGCCGGAGGAACACTGAAGCTTTCTTT. Protein product: CASSLEGRRNTEAFF.